This entry lists 2 T cell receptor beta chains sequenced from one sample in a study of T-cell memory formation after mild COVID-19. TCRdb analysed the 5' RACE reads with MiXCR anew, one entry per CDR3 protein. The table includes 450,000 to 650,000 distinct CDR3 sequences, approximately 21% detected once. Sequencing used PBMCs or a T cell subset sorted from them (not recorded which). The receptors originated from an adult woman who had mild COVID-19 (a few samples of this study predate the infection). Cell type and time point are not known.

This clonotype was detected once. V gene TRBV5-1 combines with J gene TRBJ1-2; D unresolved. This CDR3 is built from 14 residues. V lost 3 bases, J lost 8 bases, and 17 bases lay in between. Germline CDR1 SGHRS, CDR2 YFSETQ. The CDR3 nucleotides are TGCGCCAGCAGCTCGGTAAACATCCCCGGGGGCTACACCTTC. The encoded protein is CASSSVNIPGGYTF. The whole variable domain, filled in from reference TRBV5-1 and TRBJ1-2, reads KAGVTQTPRYLIKTRGQQVTLSCSPISGHRSVSWYQQTPGQGLQFLFEYFSETQRNKGNFPGRFSGRQFSNSRSEMNVSTLELGDSALYLCASSSVNIPGGYTFGSGTRLTVV.

This clonotype was picked up many times. The V and J genes are TRBV7-2 and TRBJ1-5; maybe TRBD1 (6 bases). The CDR3 has 16 residues. Germline assignment: CDR1 SGHTA and CDR2 FQGNSA. Trimming took off 2 bases at V and 2 bases at J, with 13 bases between the two ends. DNA of the CDR3: TGTGCCAGCAGCTTAAGGGGGGGGGCTGGCAATCAGCCCCAGCATTTT. Encoded protein: CASSLRGGAGNQPQHF.